This entry concerns a single TCR beta chain. The sample originates from a study of blood T cell repertoires in COVID-19. As for the study in general: Samples taken during acute and convalescent COVID-19 were collected in the United States, Italy and Spain. PBMCs, B-cell-depleted T cells, or T cells were the source of the cDNA or gDNA that made up the material.

In germline, CDR1 is LGHNA, CDR2 YNFKEQ. There are 15 residues in the CDR3. The junction had 5 bases not matched to a gene; V was cut back by 4 bases and J by 5 bases. In the original processing: Nucleated cell number was recorded as an estimate derived from reference gene primer amplification. Using immunoSEQ multiplex PCR, the repertoire was profiled, and TCRdb retains in-frame clones only, with some absent. That table furnishes V, J and clone size, whereas the DNA furnished D and trimming. Altogether some 15,000 clones are present, roughly 80% being singletons, with the ten largest covering 20% to 25%.

V usage is TRBV4-2 and J usage is TRBJ2-1; the match to TRBD2 covers 10 bases. This receptor was obtained from a woman aged 60 to 75 with acute or convalescent COVID-19. Sequencing was done on a sample of peripheral blood. The CDR3 spells CASSRGLAPNNEQFF. The CDR3 DNA sequence: TGTGCCAGCAGCCGGGGACTAGCGCCAAACAATGAGCAGTTCTTC.